This note documents a single T cell receptor (beta chain) sequence. Its antigen is still unknown. Library construction for TCR beta used iRepertoire HTBI primers and Arm-PCR of CDR3 regions. TCRdb used MiXCR to reprocess the multiplex PCR reads, holding one entry per CDR3 protein. Among about 440,000 distinct CDR3 sequences listed, under 15% were seen once. V was pared by 5 bases and J by 2 bases, with 10 bases between. The CDR3 is made up of 13 amino acids. Germline CDR1 reads SQVTM; CDR2 reads ANQGSEA. Described time point: newly diagnosed GD, antithyroid drugs for less than 3 months. TCR sequences were obtained from RNA taken from PBMCs. These data originate in a study of regulatory T cells in long-lasting Graves disease. Study-level background: Less than 3 months of antithyroid drugs had been taken by newly diagnosed Graves' patients. The study's findings and limits: Persistent patients shared more public clonotypes (under 3,000) than newly diagnosed patients (approximately 960).

These records were also assigned to another study, of T cells in Graves' hyperthyroidism and ophthalmopathy. That study adds: TCR CDR3 regions were first amplified by RT-PCR with HTBI primers.

This clonotype originated in a young woman with Graves disease. The sample here was peripheral blood mononuclear cells (PBMCs), taken at new diagnosis, from a patient treated with antithyroid drugs. V and J are TRBV29-1 and TRBJ1-3; no firm D call. The CDR3 protein is CSVRTGPGNTIYF. CDR3 coding DNA: TGCAGCGTTAGGACCGGGCCTGGAAACACCATATATTTT.